Listed below are T cell receptor beta chains from one sample, sequenced in a study of blood T cell repertoires in COVID-19. Produced via immunoSEQ multiplex PCR; TCRdb's table is partial and in-frame only. The data show around 400,000 clones, around 87% seen once. The material sequenced was peripheral blood. The source is a woman aged 60-75 years with COVID-19, enrolled during active disease. The conserved cysteine and the conserved F or W are not part of the CDR3 here. The order of the fields is V gene, J gene, CDR3 protein.

>TRBV12-5|TRBJ2-1
ASGFSGGNEQF
>TRBV7-9|TRBJ1-4
ASRIRAGDEKLF
>TRBV7-3|TRBJ1-2
ASSLAGVDYT
>TRBV6-2/TRBV6-3|TRBJ2-2
ASSYSPTSGGANGELF
>TRBV2|TRBJ2-7
ASSAFLAYEQY
>TRBV4-1|TRBJ2-3
ASSQGILTVGDTQY
>TRBV9|TRBJ1-1
ASSVSGGQFEAF
>TRBV9|TRBJ1-6
ASSPSTAPYNSPLH
>TRBV11-2|TRBJ2-7
ASSLDLRWAEQY
>TRBV14|TRBJ2-2
ASSQGPVMQGAGELF